The T cell receptor beta chain under discussion was sequenced for a study of technical replicates of blood from a handful of donors. The germline V and J ends were trimmed by 4 bases and 0 bases, with 12 bases remaining between them. The CDR3 length is 16 residues. Germline V gives CDR1 MNHNY, CDR2 SVGAGI (reference sequence). Assay: immunoSEQ multiplex PCR; the TCRdb copy retains only in-frame clones and omits some. This table has around 29,000 clones, approximately 94% appearing once. This receptor was identified in a human donor in good health. Some clones in this sample may be carry-over from other donors' samples. The sample consisted of PBMCs. The rearrangement links TRBV6-6 to TRBJ2-2, with D uncertain. The CDR3 nucleotides are TGTGCCAGCAGTTCTGCGGTATTCACGAACACCGGGGAGCTGTTTTTT. Protein sequence: CASSSAVFTNTGELFF.